The T cell receptor (beta chain) under discussion was sequenced for a study of blood T cell repertoires in COVID-19. Profiling relied on immunoSEQ multiplex PCR, and the TCRdb table lists in-frame clones only, not all of them. The sample has fewer than 200,000 clones; almost 80% are singletons. CDR3 length: 13 amino acids. Germline V lookup: CDR1 SEHNR, CDR2 FQNEAQ (reference sequence). Trimming took off 6 bases at V and 2 bases at J, with 10 bases between the two ends. The sequence was collected from a woman in her 70s with acute or convalescent COVID-19. V gene TRBV7-9 combines with J gene TRBJ1-2; perhaps TRBD1 as D (5 bases). The sample comprised peripheral blood. In nucleotides, the CDR3 is TGTGCCAGCAGACCGACAGTGAACTATGGCTACACCTTC. Protein sequence: CASRPTVNYGYTF.